A single sample gave rise to the 11 T cell receptor beta chains below, sequenced in a study of yellow fever vaccine responses in identical twins. MiXCR, run by TCRdb on the RT-PCR reads, gives a single entry per CDR3 protein. In the table there are 2,500 or so distinct CDR3 sequences, around four fifths of which are singletons. The sequencing here drew on T cells from blood (PBMCs), unsorted or a sorted subset (not recorded which), taken before or after yellow fever vaccination (not recorded which). All receptors come from a woman aged 18-35 years who received the yellow fever vaccine.

This chain connects TRBV4-1 to TRBJ2-1; 16 bases agree with TRBD2. The CDR3 length is 15 residues. V lost 4 bases, J lost 8 bases, and 2 bases stayed unmatched. Germline V gene data show CDR1 as MGHRA and CDR2 as YSYEKL. CDR3 sequence: CASSPGTSGGDEQFF. The CDR3 DNA reads TGCGCCAGCAGCCCGGGGACTAGCGGGGGGGATGAGCAGTTCTTC.

This chain connects TRBV11-1 to TRBJ2-5, with 7 bases identical to TRBD1. CDR1 SGHAT and CDR2 FQDESV come from the germline V gene (reference sequence). The CDR3 spans 14 residues. With 4 bases clipped from V and 4 bases from J, the junction kept 6 bases outside the gene matches. Here the CDR3 reads CASSSSTGSETQYF. DNA for the CDR3: TGTGCCAGCAGCTCCTCGACAGGGTCAGAGACCCAGTACTTC.

The V call is TRBV6-5, the J call TRBJ1-3, with D tentatively TRBD1 (5 bases). The CDR3 has 15 amino acids. V lost 0 bases, J lost 0 bases, and 6 bases lay in between. Germline V gives CDR1 MNHEY, CDR2 SVGAGI. For the CDR3, the DNA is TGTGCCAGCAGTTACTCGGGGGGCTCTGGAAACACCATATATTTT. Translating it yields CASSYSGGSGNTIYF.

The CDR3 DNA reads TGCAGCGTTGACTTCGACACCAACAATGAGCAGTTCTTC. It specifies CSVDFDTNNEQFF. This chain uses TRBV29-1 with TRBJ2-1; D is ambiguous. From germline, CDR1 is SQVTM and CDR2 ANQGSEA. Trimming took 3 bases from V and 5 from J, leaving 11 bases between them. CDR3 size: 13 residues.

The chain employs TRBV15 and TRBJ1-1; unclear D gene. Between the trimmed V and J ends, which lost 3 bases and 3 bases, there was a span of 17 bases. CDR1 is LNHNV and CDR2 is YYDKDF in the germline V gene (reference sequence). This CDR3 comprises 16 residues. The CDR3 DNA sequence: TGTGCCACCAGCAGCTTTGTCCAAGGGATAGACACTGAAGCTTTCTTT. Translation gives CATSSFVQGIDTEAFF.

The gene calls are TRBV15 and TRBJ2-5; 11 nucleotides line up with TRBD2. Germline V gene data show CDR1 as LNHNV and CDR2 as YYDKDF (reference sequence). V lost 0 bases, J lost 6 bases, and 6 bases stayed unmatched. The CDR3 extends over 16 amino acids. The CDR3 DNA is TGTGCCACCAGCAGAGATCGCTCGACTAGCGGGAAGACCCAGTACTTC. As protein: CATSRDRSTSGKTQYF. Looking up the rest from reference TRBV15 and TRBJ2-5 gives the full variable domain: DAMVIQNPRYQVTQFGKPVTLSCSQTLNHNVMYWYQQKSSQAPKLLFHYYDKDFNNEADTPDNFQSRRPNTSFCFLDIRSPGLGDTAMYLCATSRDRSTSGKTQYFGPGTRLLVL.

The chain carries TRBV2 and TRBJ2-7; 8 bases are shared with TRBD1. CDR3 length equals 18 residues. CDR1 and CDR2 from the germline V gene are SNHLY and FYNNEI. Trimming took 4 bases from V and 3 from J; bases not matched to a gene: 17. DNA for the CDR3: TGTGCCAGCAGTGTAGTCTTGGAAAGACAGGGGACTGACTACGAGCAGTACTTC. Translated: CASSVVLERQGTDYEQYF. Drawing the rest from reference TRBV2 and TRBJ2-7, the complete variable domain is EPEVTQTPSHQVTQMGQEVILRCVPISNHLYFYWYRQILGQKVEFLVSFYNNEISEKSEIFDDQFSVERPDGSNFTLKIRSTKLEDSAMYFCASSVVLERQGTDYEQYFGPGTRLTVT.

This sequence joins TRBV4-1 and TRBJ2-1; D remains unclear. This CDR3 has 15 amino acids. The V gene's germline CDR1 is MGHRA and CDR2 YSYEKL. Trimming took 0 bases from V and 0 from J, leaving 6 bases between them. As DNA, the CDR3 is TGCGCCAGCAGCCAAGAGCTCGACTCCTACAATGAGCAGTTCTTC. Amino acids: CASSQELDSYNEQFF.

This clonotype was counted a single time. This rearrangement joins TRBV2 to TRBJ1-2, with no clear D. Germline CDR1 reads SNHLY; CDR2 reads FYNNEI. Between the trimmed V and J ends, which lost 2 bases and 0 bases, there was a span of 10 bases. CDR3 length equals 15 residues. The CDR3 nucleotides are TGTGCCAGCAGTGAAAACGCTTTTACTAACTATGGCTACACCTTC. It is translated as CASSENAFTNYGYTF.

The CDR3 loop is CASRGNGDNSPLHF. DNA for the CDR3: TGTGCCAGCAGAGGGAACGGCGATAATTCACCCCTCCACTTT. This chain joins TRBV25-1 and TRBJ1-6; no clear D gene. The CDR3 sequence is 14 residues long. With 6 bases removed from V and 5 bases from J, the gap between germline ends came to 11 bases. Germline V gives CDR1 MGHDK, CDR2 SYGVNS.

J is TRBJ2-1 and V is TRBV10-3; 8 positions match TRBD1. Trimming removed 4 bases from V and 8 bases from J; junction bases left unmatched: 7. This CDR3 is built from 14 residues. Germline V gene lookup returns CDR1 ENHRY and CDR2 SYGVKD. CDR3 sequence reads: CAISARTGLDEQFF. In nucleotides, the CDR3 is TGTGCCATCAGTGCGCGGACAGGGCTTGATGAGCAGTTCTTC.